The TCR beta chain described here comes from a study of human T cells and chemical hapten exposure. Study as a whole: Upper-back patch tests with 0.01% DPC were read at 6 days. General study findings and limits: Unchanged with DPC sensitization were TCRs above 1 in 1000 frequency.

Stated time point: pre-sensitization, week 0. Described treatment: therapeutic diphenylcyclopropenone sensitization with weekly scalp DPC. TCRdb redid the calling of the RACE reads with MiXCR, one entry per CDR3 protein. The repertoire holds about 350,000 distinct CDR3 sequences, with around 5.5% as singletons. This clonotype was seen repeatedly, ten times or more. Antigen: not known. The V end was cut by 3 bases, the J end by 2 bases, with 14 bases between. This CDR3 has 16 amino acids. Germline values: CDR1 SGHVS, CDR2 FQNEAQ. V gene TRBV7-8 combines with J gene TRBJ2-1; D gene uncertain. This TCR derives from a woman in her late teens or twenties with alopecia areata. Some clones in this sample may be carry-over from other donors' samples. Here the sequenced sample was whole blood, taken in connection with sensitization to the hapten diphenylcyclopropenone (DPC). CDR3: CASSLEPGLPYNEQFF. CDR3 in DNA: TGTGCCAGCAGCTTGGAGCCGGGCTTGCCCTACAATGAGCAGTTCTTC. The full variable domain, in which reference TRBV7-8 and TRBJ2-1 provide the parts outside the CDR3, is GAGVSQSPRYKVAKRGQDVALRCDPISGHVSLFWYQQALGQGPEFLTYFQNEAQLDKSGLPSDRFFAERPEGSVSTLKIQRTQQEDSAVYLCASSLEPGLPYNEQFFGPGTRLTVL.